What follows are 23 T cell receptor beta chains derived from one specimen sequenced in a study of blood T cells in healthy people across ages. Next came a second PCR, run for about 6 to 11 cycles, which used a sample-barcoded 5' primer along with a J-beta primer mix. TCRdb recomputed calls from the 5' RACE reads with MiXCR, one row per CDR3 protein. Among 850,000 to 1,300,000 distinct CDR3 sequences listed, 45% were seen once. Sequencing input: blood. The receptor source for this set is a woman aged 60-75 years in good health.

This chain links TRBV12-3 or TRBV12-4 with TRBJ2-5; no reliable D call. Between the trimmed V and J ends, which lost 6 bases and 2 bases, there was a span of 7 bases. The CDR3 is 12 residues long. CDR3 DNA sequence: TGTGCCAGCAGGTCGGCTCAAGAGACCCAGTACTTC. This sequence encodes CASRSAQETQYF.

This sequence joins TRBV7-6 and TRBJ2-3; D is unclear. Germline V gene data show CDR1 as SGHVS and CDR2 as FNYEAQ. The V gene lost 0 bases and the J gene lost 2 bases, with 9 bases spanning the gap. The CDR3 sequence is 15 residues long. CDR3 sequence reads: CASSLADGHTDTQYF. Written as DNA, the CDR3 is TGTGCCAGCAGCTTAGCGGATGGGCACACAGATACGCAGTATTTT.

This chain joins TRBV6-1 and TRBJ2-3, with 11 bases lining up with TRBD2. CDR1 and CDR2 (germline): MNHNS, SASEGT. V lost 6 bases to trimming and J lost 6 bases; unmatched junction nucleotides: 14. The CDR3 sequence is 17 residues long. CDR3 nucleotides: TGTGCCAGCAGCCACGGCCCGACTAGCGGGGTGAGGGATACGCAGTATTTT. Its protein product is CASSHGPTSGVRDTQYF.

The genes are TRBV5-1 and TRBJ2-1; TRBD2 agrees at 9 bases. TRBJ2-7 matches the DNA end more closely, so the J call is doubtful. This CDR3 has 22 residues. Germline CDR1 is SGHRS and CDR2 is YFSETQ. CDR3 region: CASSLGGRGPIAGGPSYNEQYF. In DNA form, the CDR3 reads TGCGCCAGCAGCTTGGGTGGTAGGGGGCCCATCGCGGGAGGGCCTTCCTACAATGAGCAGTACTTC.

This clonotype was counted a few times. This chain joins TRBV7-8 and TRBJ1-1; 9 nucleotides match TRBD1. This CDR3 is built from 15 residues. The V gene's germline CDR1 is SGHVS and CDR2 FQNEAQ. The junction had 1 base not matched to a gene; V was cut back by 1 base and J by 1 base. DNA for the CDR3: TGTGCCAGCAGCTTAGTGGGACAGGGGAACACTGAAGCTTTCTTT. Translating it yields CASSLVGQGNTEAFF.

This chain joins TRBV12-3 or TRBV12-4 and TRBJ1-6; the D gene is possibly TRBD1 (5 bases). V lost 1 base to trimming and J lost 0 bases, with 10 bases between them. There are 17 residues in the CDR3. The chain's CDR3 is CASSLVHRSSYNSPLHF. As DNA, the CDR3 is TGTGCCAGCAGTTTAGTACACAGGAGCTCCTATAATTCACCCCTCCACTTT.

This sequence joins TRBV7-9 and TRBJ2-1, with a tentative D call TRBD2 (5 bases). V lost 1 base, J lost 4 bases, and 14 bases lay in between. CDR3 length equals 16 residues. CDR1 is SEHNR and CDR2 is FQNEAQ in the germline V gene (reference sequence). Here the CDR3 reads CASSLVGLAKYNEQFF. The CDR3 DNA is TGTGCCAGCAGCTTAGTTGGGTTAGCGAAGTACAATGAGCAGTTCTTC. Drawing the rest from reference TRBV7-9 and TRBJ2-1, the complete variable domain is DTGVSQNPRHKITKRGQNVTFRCDPISEHNRLYWYRQTLGQGPEFLTYFQNEAQLEKSRLLSDRFSAERPKGSFSTLEIQRTEQGDSAMYLCASSLVGLAKYNEQFFGPGTRLTVL.

The chain links TRBV7-3 to TRBJ2-1; a weak D match, TRBD2 (6 bases). V lost 1 base, J lost 13 bases, and 14 bases lay in between. This CDR3 has 13 amino acids. Germline V lookup: CDR1 SGHTA, CDR2 FQGTGA. The CDR3, as DNA: TGTGCCAGCAGCTTAATTGTGCGGGACCCCCAGTTCTTC. This codes for CASSLIVRDPQFF. Filled out from reference TRBV7-3 and TRBJ2-1, the complete variable domain reads GAGVSQTPSNKVTEKGKYVELRCDPISGHTALYWYRQSLGQGPEFLIYFQGTGAADDSGLPNDRFFAVRPEGSVSTLKIQRTERGDSAVYLCASSLIVRDPQFFGPGTRLTVL.

This sequence joins TRBV29-1 and TRBJ2-7, with D hard to call. Trimming took 3 bases from V and 4 from J, leaving 10 bases between them. From germline, CDR1 is SQVTM and CDR2 ANQGSEA. The CDR3 spans 12 residues. CDR3 in amino acids: CSVDGEGYEQYF. CDR3 nucleotides: TGCAGCGTTGACGGCGAAGGGTACGAGCAGTACTTC.

The chain couples TRBV7-8 to TRBJ2-3, with 14 nucleotides matching TRBD2. The length of the CDR3 is 16 residues. V lost 3 bases and J lost 7; bases outside the gene matches: 6. Germline V gene lookup returns CDR1 SGHVS and CDR2 FQNEAQ. Written as DNA, the CDR3 is TGTGCCAGCAGCTTTGGGACTAGCGGGAGATTATATACGCAGTATTTT. This sequence encodes CASSFGTSGRLYTQYF.

V gene TRBV20-1 combines with J gene TRBJ2-3; no clear D gene. The CDR3 contains 13 residues. Trimming took off 1 base at V and 2 bases at J, with 7 bases between the two ends. CDR1 is DFQATT and CDR2 is SNEGSKA in the germline V gene (reference sequence). CDR3 DNA: TGCAGTGCTAGAGCCGAGGTCACAGATACGCAGTATTTT. Protein sequence: CSARAEVTDTQYF.

This clonotype was seen only a few times. The chain employs TRBV28 and TRBJ1-1; 8 nucleotides line up with TRBD1. V lost 0 bases, J lost 1 base, and 4 bases stayed unmatched. The CDR3 sequence is 16 residues long. Germline V gene lookup returns CDR1 MDHEN and CDR2 SYDVKM. The CDR3, as DNA: TGTGCCAGCAGTTTATGGGGGACAGGAAAGAACACTGAAGCTTTCTTT. It yields the protein CASSLWGTGKNTEAFF.

About this clonotype: An end of the junction does not agree with germline; a read error may underlie this. The J gene is TRBJ2-3, the V gene TRBV20-1; D could derive from TRBD1 or TRBD2 (6 bases each). The CDR3 loop spans 18 amino acids. In germline, CDR1 is DFQATT, CDR2 SNEGSKA (reference sequence). CDR3 amino acids: CGAHASQGTAFGIDTQYF. In nucleotides, the CDR3 is TGCGGTGCCCACGCATCTCAGGGGACTGCCTTTGGAATAGATACGCAGTATTTT.

This clonotype was detected only a few times. V and J are TRBV25-1 and TRBJ2-7; a weak D match, TRBD1 (6 bases). This CDR3 spans 12 amino acids. The germline CDR1 and CDR2 sequences are MGHDK and SYGVNS. V lost 9 bases and J lost 0, with 9 bases in between. CDR3 DNA: TGTGCCAGAAAGGACAGCTCCTACGAGCAGTACTTC. Translation: CARKDSSYEQYF.

Here the CDR3 reads CSASRAALDTQYF. The CDR3 DNA follows: TGCAGTGCTAGTAGGGCCGCCTTGGATACGCAGTATTTT. The genes are TRBV20-1 and TRBJ2-3; D not certain. Trimming left V 3 bases short and J 6 bases short, with 13 bases between. Germline V gives CDR1 DFQATT, CDR2 SNEGSKA (reference sequence). The CDR3 has 13 residues.

This clonotype was picked up one time. CDR3 in DNA: TGTGCCAGCAGCGTAGAGACACGAGGCGAAGCTTTCTTT. Translating it yields CASSVETRGEAFF. This chain connects TRBV9 to TRBJ1-1; no firm D call. Between the trimmed V and J ends, which lost 0 bases and 8 bases, there was a span of 11 bases. This CDR3 is built from 13 residues. Germline V CDR1 and CDR2: SGDLS, YYNGEE. The variable domain in full, completed from reference TRBV9 and TRBJ1-1, reads DSGVTQTPKHLITATGQRVTLRCSPRSGDLSVYWYQQSLDQGLQFLIQYYNGEERAKGNILERFSAQQFPDLHSELNLSSLELGDSALYFCASSVETRGEAFFGQGTRLTVV.

The V gene is TRBV12-3 or TRBV12-4, the J gene TRBJ2-7; 7 nucleotides agree with TRBD2. J gave up 6 bases and V 6 bases, and 8 bases lay outside the gene matches. The CDR3 has 13 residues. The chain's CDR3 is CASSDGLVREQYF. In DNA, the CDR3 is TGTGCCAGCAGCGATGGACTAGTCCGCGAGCAGTACTTC.

This clonotype was picked up many times. V and J are TRBV15 and TRBJ1-4; TRBD1 agrees at 7 bases. With 5 bases clipped from V and 4 bases from J, the junction kept 16 bases outside the gene matches. The CDR3 has 18 amino acids. Germline V gene lookup returns CDR1 LNHNV and CDR2 YYDKDF (reference sequence). Written as DNA, the CDR3 is TGTGCCACCAGCCCACCCGGGGCCAGGGGGTCGGGTAATGAAAAACTGTTTTTT. It codes for CATSPPGARGSGNEKLFF.

V and J are TRBV12-5 and TRBJ2-6, with 8 bases that match TRBD1. The CDR3 length is 18 residues. CDR1 and CDR2 (germline): LGHNT, FRNRAP. V dropped 2 bases and J dropped 2; count of bases not matched to a gene: 8. In DNA form, the CDR3 reads TGTGCTAGTGGTTTGTTCAGGGGGCGGATTCCTGGGGCCAACGTCCTGACTTTC. It is translated as CASGLFRGRIPGANVLTF.

The chain employs TRBV11-2 and TRBJ2-1, with TRBD2 identical over 7 bases. J lost 8 bases, V lost 2 bases, and 15 bases had no gene match. The CDR3 contains 17 residues. Germline CDR1 is SGHAT and CDR2 is FQNNGV. CDR3 DNA sequence: TGTGCCAGCAGCTTATTTCCCTGGAGGGAGGGCCAGGATGAGCAGTTCTTC. Encoded protein: CASSLFPWREGQDEQFF. The variable domain in full, completed from reference TRBV11-2 and TRBJ2-1, reads EAGVAQSPRYKIIEKRQSVAFWCNPISGHATLYWYQQILGQGPKLLIQFQNNGVVDDSQLPKDRFSAERLKGVDSTLKIQPAKLEDSAVYLCASSLFPWREGQDEQFFGPGTRLTVL.

This clonotype was seen a handful of times. The chain links TRBV6-5 to TRBJ2-1; maybe TRBD1 (5 bases). Germline loops: CDR1 MNHEY, CDR2 SVGAGI. The CDR3 sequence is 14 residues long. V shed 0 bases and J shed 7 bases, with 10 bases lying between them. The CDR3 is CASSYSNQGNEQFF. In DNA, the CDR3 is TGTGCCAGCAGTTACTCCAACCAGGGTAATGAGCAGTTCTTC.

This chain uses TRBV21-1 with TRBJ1-6; TRBD1 is taken as the D call from the table, unchecked against the DNA. TRBV21-1 is a known pseudogene. The length of the CDR3 is 15 residues. The CDR3 DNA sequence: TGTGCCAGCAGCACTCGGGAACAGCACAATTCACCCCTCCACTTT. Translation: CASSTREQHNSPLHF.

In its sample, this clonotype was seen a few times. The chain has TRBV5-1 and TRBJ2-3; D unresolved. Germline assignment: CDR1 SGHRS and CDR2 YFSETQ. V dropped 0 bases and J dropped 4 bases, with 9 bases sitting between them. The CDR3 contains 14 residues. The CDR3 DNA reads as TGCGCCAGCAGCTTGGAACTTGGCGCAGATACGCAGTATTTT. It yields the protein CASSLELGADTQYF.